This TCR beta chain was captured in a study of tumor-infiltrating lymphocytes in primary liver carcinoma. Study as a whole: Staged T1-T3 N0M0, the tumors had sizes that ranged from about 4.2 to 11 cm across.

In germline, CDR1 is MNHEY, CDR2 SVGAGI. CDR3 length: 16 residues. Notes on the study in general: Whereas tumor region pairs overlapped more, tumor-adjacent and tumor-blood pairs overlapped less.

TCR beta cDNA was prepared out of approximately 470 ng total RNA by means of a constant-region primer. Generation of the TCR beta libraries relied on three nested multiplex PCR rounds using slightly modified ARM-PCR. For around 10 cycles apiece, the opening two PCR rounds ran with TRBV1-TRBV30 forward primers and a C-beta reverse primer. Using its own MiXCR run on the multiplex PCR reads, TCRdb lists one record per CDR3 protein. This table has tens of thousands of distinct CDR3 sequences, roughly 77% appearing once. Total RNA and DNA came together from roughly 20-30 mg of bulk tissue without cell sorting. Surgeons treated the primary liver carcinoma of the patients by surgical resection. Donors were untreated and chronically infected with HBV. With regard to this clonotype: Its specificity is not known. The junction differs from germline at one of its ends, possibly a read error.

Material for sequencing was tumor-adjacent normal liver tissue. This chain connects TRBV6-5 to TRBJ2-2, with 11 bases matching TRBD1. This clonotype was obtained from a woman in her twenties or thirties with primary liver carcinoma and hepatitis B virus infection. CDR3 sequence (DNA): TGTGCCAGCAGTTATTCGGGGGACAGGGGGAACGGGGGGCTGTTTTTT. This gives the protein CASSYSGDRGNGGLFF.